The rows below give T cell receptor beta chains drawn from one sample of a study of T cells in Graves' hyperthyroidism and ophthalmopathy. Each CDR3 protein is one row after TCRdb ran MiXCR on the multiplex PCR reads. The sample lists fewer than 650,000 distinct CDR3 sequences, 12% to 15% occurring once. Source material: blood. These receptors originate from a woman aged 18-29 years with Graves' ophthalmopathy. Each CDR3 is given with its conserved first and last residue. A D gene is named only where the DNA matches it firmly. Size values are once, few and many counts, or a class for expanded clones, and some rows have none.

NA 14 many TRBJ2-7 TRBV7-9 CASSGGRWVDEQYF TGTGCCAGCAGCGGGGGGAGGTGGGTCGACGAGCAGTACTTC
NA 15 many TRBJ1-5 TRBV7-2 CASSLAEAGVGPQHF TGTGCCAGCAGCTTAGCCGAAGCAGGGGTAGGGCCCCAGCATTTT
NA 12 many TRBJ2-5 TRBV7-9 CASSPHSETQYF TGTGCCAGCAGCCCCCACTCTGAGACCCAGTACTTC
NA 14 NA TRBJ2-5 TRBV4-1 CASSPNGGQETQYF TGCGCCAGCAGCCCGAATGGGGGGCAAGAGACCCAGTACTTC
NA 17 NA TRBJ1-2 TRBV27 CASSLRGGGGAGGGYTF TGTGCCAGCAGCCTTAGAGGGGGGGGGGGAGCCGGGGGAGGCTACACCTTC
NA 15 few TRBJ1-6 TRBV6-6 CASSYSLAYNSPLHF TGTGCCAGCAGTTACTCACTGGCCTATAATTCACCCCTCCACTTT
NA 13 many TRBJ1-5 TRBV2 CASSVSGNQPQHF TGTGCCAGCAGTGTTTCGGGGAATCAGCCCCAGCATTTT
TRBD1 15 NA TRBJ1-2 TRBV6-1 CASSLGQDLRYGYTF TGTGCCAGCAGTTTGGGACAGGATCTTCGGTATGGCTACACCTTC
NA 13 many TRBJ2-7 TRBV2 CASTISTSNEQYF TGTGCCAGCACGATATCAACTTCCAACGAGCAGTACTTC
NA 12 many TRBJ2-7 TRBV28 CASSPYNYEQYF TGTGCCAGCAGCCCATACAACTACGAGCAGTACTTC
NA 13 many TRBJ1-1 TRBV5-1 CASSFAANTEAFF TGCGCCAGCAGCTTTGCGGCGAACACTGAAGCTTTCTTT
NA 14 many TRBJ2-7 TRBV24-1 CATSEPGLPYEQYF TGTGCCACCAGTGAACCGGGACTCCCCTACGAGCAGTACTTC
NA 15 NA TRBJ1-3 TRBV5-5 CASSLMPNPGNTIYF TGTGCCAGCAGCTTAATGCCCAACCCTGGAAACACCATATATTTT
NA 13 many TRBJ1-1 TRBV2 CASSGGDGTEAFF TGTGCCAGCAGTGGAGGGGATGGGACTGAAGCTTTCTTT
TRBD1 15 many TRBJ2-7 TRBV2 CASYPGTGGLNEQYF TGTGCCAGCTACCCCGGGACAGGGGGCCTGAACGAGCAGTACTTC